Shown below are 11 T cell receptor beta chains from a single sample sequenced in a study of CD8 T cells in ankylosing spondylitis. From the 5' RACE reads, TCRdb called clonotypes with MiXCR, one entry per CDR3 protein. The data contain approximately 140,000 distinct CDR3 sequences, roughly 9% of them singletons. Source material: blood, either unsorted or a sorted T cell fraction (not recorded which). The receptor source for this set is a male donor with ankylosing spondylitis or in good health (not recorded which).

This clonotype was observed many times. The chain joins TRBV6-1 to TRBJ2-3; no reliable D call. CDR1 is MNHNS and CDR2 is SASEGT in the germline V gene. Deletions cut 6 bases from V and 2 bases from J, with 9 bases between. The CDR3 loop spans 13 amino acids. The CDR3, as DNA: TGTGCCAGCAGCCCCCGCCCCACAGATACGCAGTATTTT. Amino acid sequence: CASSPRPTDTQYF.

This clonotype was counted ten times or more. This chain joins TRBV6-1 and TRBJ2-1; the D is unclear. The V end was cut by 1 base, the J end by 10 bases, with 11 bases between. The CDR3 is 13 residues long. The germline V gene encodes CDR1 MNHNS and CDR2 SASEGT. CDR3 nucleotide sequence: TGTGCCAGCAGTGAAGTAATACGGAGAGAGCAGTTCTTC. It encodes CASSEVIRREQFF.

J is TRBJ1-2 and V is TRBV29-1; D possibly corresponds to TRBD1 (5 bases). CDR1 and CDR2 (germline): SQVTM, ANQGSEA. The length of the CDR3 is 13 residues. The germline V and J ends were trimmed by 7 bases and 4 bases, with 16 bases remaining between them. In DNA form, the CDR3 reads TGCAGCGGCATCCAGGGATCCGGCTATGGCTACACCTTC. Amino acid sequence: CSGIQGSGYGYTF. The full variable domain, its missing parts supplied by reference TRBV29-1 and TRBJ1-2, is SAVISQKPSRDICQRGTSLTIQCQVDSQVTMMFWYRQQPGQSLTLIATANQGSEATYESGFVIDKFPISRPNLTFSTLTVSNMSPEDSSIYLCSGIQGSGYGYTFGSGTRLTVV.

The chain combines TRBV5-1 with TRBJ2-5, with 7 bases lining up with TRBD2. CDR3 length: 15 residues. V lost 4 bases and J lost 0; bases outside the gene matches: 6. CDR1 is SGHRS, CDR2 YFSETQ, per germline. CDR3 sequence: CASSPLTSDQETQYF. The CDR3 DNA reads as TGCGCCAGCAGCCCACTTACTAGCGACCAAGAGACCCAGTACTTC.

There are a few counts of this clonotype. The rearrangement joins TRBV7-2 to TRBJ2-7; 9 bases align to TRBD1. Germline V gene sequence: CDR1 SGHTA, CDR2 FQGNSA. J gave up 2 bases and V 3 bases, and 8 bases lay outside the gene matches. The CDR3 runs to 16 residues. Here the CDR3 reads CASSLGSGTGTYEQYF. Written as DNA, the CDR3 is TGTGCCAGCAGCTTGGGATCCGGGACAGGGACCTACGAGCAGTACTTC.

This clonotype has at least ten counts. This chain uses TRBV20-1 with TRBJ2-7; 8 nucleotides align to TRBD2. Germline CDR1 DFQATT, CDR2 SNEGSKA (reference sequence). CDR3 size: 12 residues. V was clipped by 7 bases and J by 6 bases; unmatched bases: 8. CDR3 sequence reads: CSVGREGREQYF. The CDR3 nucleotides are TGCAGTGTTGGTCGGGAGGGCCGCGAGCAGTACTTC.

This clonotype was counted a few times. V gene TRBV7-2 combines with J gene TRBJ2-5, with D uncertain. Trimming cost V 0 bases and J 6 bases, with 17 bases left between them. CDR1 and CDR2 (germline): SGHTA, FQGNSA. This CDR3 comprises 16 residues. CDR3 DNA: TGTGCCAGCAGCTTAGCGTATTCAGGCGAACTGAAGACCCAGTACTTC. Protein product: CASSLAYSGELKTQYF.

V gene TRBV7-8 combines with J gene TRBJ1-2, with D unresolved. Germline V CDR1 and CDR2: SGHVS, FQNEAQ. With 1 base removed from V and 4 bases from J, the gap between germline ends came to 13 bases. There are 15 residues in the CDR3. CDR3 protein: CASSLEGESGYGYTF. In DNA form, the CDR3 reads TGTGCCAGCAGCTTAGAAGGCGAGAGTGGCTATGGCTACACCTTC.

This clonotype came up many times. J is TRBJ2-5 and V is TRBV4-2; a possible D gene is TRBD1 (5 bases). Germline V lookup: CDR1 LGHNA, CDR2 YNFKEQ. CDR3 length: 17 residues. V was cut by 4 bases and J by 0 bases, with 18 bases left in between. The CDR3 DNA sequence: TGTGCCAGCAGCCGAACATTCGCCCAGGGTCACCAAGAGACCCAGTACTTC. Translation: CASSRTFAQGHQETQYF.

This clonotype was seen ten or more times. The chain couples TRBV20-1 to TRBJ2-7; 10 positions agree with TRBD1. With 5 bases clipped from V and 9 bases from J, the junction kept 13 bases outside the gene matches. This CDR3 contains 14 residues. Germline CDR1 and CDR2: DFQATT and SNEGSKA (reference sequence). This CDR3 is CSAVPGTGALSQYF. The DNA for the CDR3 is TGCAGTGCTGTCCCCGGGACAGGGGCCCTCTCGCAGTACTTC.

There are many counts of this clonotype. The CDR3 coding sequence is TGCAGTGCTAGACAGACTAGCGGGAGGGCCCTTGAGCAGTTCTTC. Its translation: CSARQTSGRALEQFF. The chain carries TRBV20-1 and TRBJ2-1; 14 bases line up with TRBD2. This CDR3 has 15 residues. J was trimmed by 9 bases and V by 2 bases; bases with no gene match: 6. Germline CDR1 DFQATT, CDR2 SNEGSKA (reference sequence).